This TCR beta chain was documented in a study of tumor-infiltrating lymphocytes in primary liver carcinoma. On the study more broadly: Ages ranged from 30 to 69, with HCC or mixed HCC-cholangiocarcinoma. Study-wide results and limits: Tumor region pairs showed greater overlap than either tumor-adjacent or tumor-blood pairs did.

Comment on this clonotype: Its matching antigen is unknown. A much larger clonotype is one base distant, so this may be a read error.

A primer matching the constant region was used to make TCR beta cDNA from about 500 ng of total RNA. Nested multiplex PCR, run for three rounds with slightly modified ARM-PCR, yielded TCR beta libraries. Both of the initial two PCR rounds ran for 10 cycles and employed TRBV1-TRBV30 forward primers alongside a C-beta reverse primer. Via MiXCR, TCRdb re-called the multiplex PCR reads, giving one row per CDR3 protein. The data contain 100,000 to 150,000 distinct CDR3 sequences, 64% of them singletons. The tissue used was unsorted bulk material of roughly 17-34 mg. RNA and DNA were co-extracted from it with the AllPrep DNA/RNA mini kit. Primary liver carcinomas in the patients were surgically resected. The authors sampled five separate regions per tumor. The CDR3 extends over 16 amino acids. Per germline, CDR1 SEHNR and CDR2 FQNEAQ (reference sequence). V was cut by 0 bases and J by 8 bases, with 17 bases left in between.

The sequenced sample consisted of liver tumor tissue from sampling region 3. The subset: tumor region T3, left-lateral pole. The origin of this receptor is a woman in her sixties or seventies with primary liver carcinoma and hepatitis B virus infection. V usage is TRBV7-9 and J usage is TRBJ2-1; the D is unclear. The CDR3 DNA sequence: TGTGCCAGCAGCTTAGCCCGGATAGGGCTGATGGATGAGCAGTTCTTC. Translation gives CASSLARIGLMDEQFF.